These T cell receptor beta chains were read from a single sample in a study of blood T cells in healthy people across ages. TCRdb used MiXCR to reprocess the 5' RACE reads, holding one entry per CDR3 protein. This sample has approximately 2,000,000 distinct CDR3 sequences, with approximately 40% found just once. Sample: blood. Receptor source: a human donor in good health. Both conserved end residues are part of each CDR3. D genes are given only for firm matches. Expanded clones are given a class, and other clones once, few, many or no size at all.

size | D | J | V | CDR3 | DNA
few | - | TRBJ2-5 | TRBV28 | CTSSPVRDLGETQYF | TGTACCAGCAGTCCCGTTCGGGATCTGGGAGAGACCCAGTACTTC
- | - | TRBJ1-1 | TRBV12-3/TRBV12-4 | CASSLTGCGEAFF | TGTGCCAGCAGTCTCACAGGGTGTGGGGAAGCTTTCTTT
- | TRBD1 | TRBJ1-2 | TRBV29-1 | CSLRTGGNYGYTF | TGCAGCCTACGGACAGGGGGTAACTATGGCTACACCTTC
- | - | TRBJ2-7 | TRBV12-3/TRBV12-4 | CASSLGLGIPLSSYEQYF | TGTGCCAGCAGTTTAGGACTAGGCATTCCGCTAAGCTCCTACGAGCAGTACTTC
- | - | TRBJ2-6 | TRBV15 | CATSGLLSTGANVLTF | TGTGCCACCAGCGGTCTTCTGTCTACTGGGGCCAACGTCCTGACTTTC
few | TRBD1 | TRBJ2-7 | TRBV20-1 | CSPSPRTGNGYEQYF | TGCAGTCCAAGCCCCCGGACAGGGAACGGGTACGAGCAGTACTTC
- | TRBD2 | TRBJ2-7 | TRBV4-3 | CASSQEVAGSTYEQYF | TGCGCCAGCAGCCAAGAGGTAGCGGGGTCTACCTACGAGCAGTACTTC
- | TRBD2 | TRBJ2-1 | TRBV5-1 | CASSFTSGGPLSYNEQFF | TGCGCCAGCAGCTTTACTAGCGGGGGCCCTCTCTCCTACAATGAGCAGTTCTTC
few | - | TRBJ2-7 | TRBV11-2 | CAGSFVVTPYEQYF | TGTGCCGGCAGCTTTGTTGTTACCCCCTACGAGCAGTACTTC
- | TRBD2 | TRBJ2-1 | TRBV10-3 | CAISVVAGGETQFF | TGTGCCATCAGTGTAGTAGCGGGGGGAGAGACCCAGTTCTTC
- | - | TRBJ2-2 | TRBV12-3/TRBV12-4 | CASKTDRRGNGELFF | TGTGCCAGCAAAACGGACAGAAGAGGGAACGGGGAGCTGTTTTTT
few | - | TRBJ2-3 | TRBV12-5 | CASARPPGHRTDTQYF | TGTGCTAGTGCCCGCCCCCCGGGTCATCGCACAGATACGCAGTATTTT
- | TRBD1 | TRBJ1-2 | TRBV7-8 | CASSLDRDINGYTF | TGTGCCAGCAGCTTGGACAGGGATATCAATGGCTACACCTTC
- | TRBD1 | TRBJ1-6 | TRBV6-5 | CASSKDRGYSPLHF | TGTGCCAGCAGCAAGGACAGGGGTTATTCACCCCTCCACTTT
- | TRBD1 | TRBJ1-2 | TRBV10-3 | CAISRQGADGYGYTF | TGTGCCATCAGTAGACAGGGGGCAGATGGCTATGGCTACACCTTC
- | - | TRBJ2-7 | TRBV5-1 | CASSGEADSYEQYF | TGCGCCAGCAGCGGAGAGGCGGACTCCTACGAGCAGTACTTC
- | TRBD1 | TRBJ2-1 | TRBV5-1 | CASTIGTGYNEQFF | TGCGCCAGCACCATCGGGACAGGATACAATGAGCAGTTCTTC